The 5 T cell receptor beta chains in this list originate from one sample, sequenced in a study of blood T cell repertoires in COVID-19. The protocol was immunoSEQ multiplex PCR, while the TCRdb copy is restricted to in-frame clones and leaves out a portion. Among some 250,000 clones listed, just under 90% were seen once. The sample taken for sequencing was PBMCs or T cells enriched from blood (not recorded which). These receptors originate from a woman in her twenties or thirties with acute COVID-19.

This chain uses TRBV7-2 with TRBJ2-7; weak D call: TRBD1 (5 bases). Trimming pared 0 bases from V and 2 bases from J, leaving 20 bases between. Germline assignment: CDR1 SGHTA and CDR2 FQGNSA. The CDR3 is 18 residues long. CDR3 protein: CASSLAHIPGPDPYEQYF. The CDR3 DNA reads TGTGCCAGCAGCTTAGCCCATATCCCAGGGCCAGACCCCTACGAGCAGTACTTC.

The CDR3 nucleotides read TGTGCCAGCAGGAAACAGGGGTGGGACACCATATATTTT. It translates to CASRKQGWDTIYF. The chain recombines TRBV6-5 with TRBJ1-3; 7 nucleotides line up with TRBD1. The CDR3 runs 13 residues. The germline V gene encodes CDR1 MNHEY and CDR2 SVGAGI. J lost 8 bases, V lost 6 bases, and 7 bases had no gene match.

V gene TRBV21-1 combines with J gene TRBJ2-3; whether TRBD1, the table's D call, matches the DNA was not checked. TRBV21-1 is designated a pseudogene. The CDR3 has 17 amino acids. Here the CDR3 reads CASTQSSGTGKADTQYF. The CDR3 region has the DNA TGTGCCAGCACACAGTCCTCCGGGACAGGGAAGGCGGATACGCAGTATTTT.

With regard to this clone: One junction end disagrees with the germline gene, perhaps due to a read error. V and J are TRBV28 and TRBJ1-2; 8 bases map to TRBD1. Germline values: CDR1 MDHEN, CDR2 SYDVKM. This CDR3 contains 13 residues. The CDR3 loop reads CASSLQGQGFKSF. Written as DNA, the CDR3 is TGTGCCAGCAGTTTACAAGGACAGGGCTTCAAGTCCTTC.

The V call is TRBV19, the J call TRBJ1-6; D is uncertain. CDR1 is LNHDA, CDR2 SQIVND, per germline (reference sequence). The CDR3 has 14 residues. V was trimmed by 1 base and J by 11 bases, leaving 12 bases between them. Written as DNA, the CDR3 is TGTGCCAGTAGTATAGGCCCGCGGGAAGCACCCCTCCACTTT. This sequence encodes CASSIGPREAPLHF.